This T cell receptor beta chain was recovered during a study of blood T cell repertoires in COVID-19. Study context: The study drew acute and convalescent COVID-19 samples from the United States, Italy and Spain. PBMCs, B-cell-depleted T cells, or T cells were the source of the cDNA or gDNA that made up the material.

Germline V gene data show CDR1 as SGHTA and CDR2 as FQGNSA. V was shortened by 7 bases and J by 7 bases, with 14 bases between the two germline ends. This CDR3 comprises 14 residues. In the source study's methods: Counts of nucleated cells, estimated from reference gene primer amplification, were obtained. Repertoires were generated with immunoSEQ multiplex PCR, while TCRdb's copy carries only in-frame clones and drops some. V, J and clone size are taken as reported in that table, and D and trimming were inferred from the DNA itself. Here the sample spans roughly 160,000 clones, just over 85% being singletons.

This TCR was recovered from a man in his 60s with acute or convalescent COVID-19. Sequencing used peripheral blood. The chain uses TRBV7-2 and TRBJ1-6; a weak D match, TRBD1 (5 bases). The CDR3 nucleotides are TGTGCCAGCACCCCGGGACTTCTGAATTCACCCCTCCACTTT. Its translation is CASTPGLLNSPLHF.